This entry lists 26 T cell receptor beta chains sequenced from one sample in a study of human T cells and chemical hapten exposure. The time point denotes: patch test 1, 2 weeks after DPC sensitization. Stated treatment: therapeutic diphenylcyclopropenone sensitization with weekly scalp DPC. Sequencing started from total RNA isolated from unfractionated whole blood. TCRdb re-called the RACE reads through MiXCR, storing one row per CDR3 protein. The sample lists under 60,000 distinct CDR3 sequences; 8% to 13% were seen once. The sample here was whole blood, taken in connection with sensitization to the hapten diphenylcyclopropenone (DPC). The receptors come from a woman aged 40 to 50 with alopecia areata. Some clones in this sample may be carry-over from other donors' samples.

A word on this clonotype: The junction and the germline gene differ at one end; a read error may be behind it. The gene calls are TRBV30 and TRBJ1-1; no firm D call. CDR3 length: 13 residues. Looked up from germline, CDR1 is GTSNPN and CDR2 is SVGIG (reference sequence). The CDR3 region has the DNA TGTGCCTGGAGTGCCACACAAGGCACTGCAGCTTTCTTT. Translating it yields CAWSATQGTAAFF.

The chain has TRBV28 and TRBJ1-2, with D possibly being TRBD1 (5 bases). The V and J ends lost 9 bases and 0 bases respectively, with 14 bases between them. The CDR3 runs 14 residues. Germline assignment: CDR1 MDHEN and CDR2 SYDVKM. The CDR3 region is CASRLGGTNYGYTF. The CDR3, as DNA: TGTGCCAGTCGTCTTGGGGGGACTAACTATGGCTACACCTTC.

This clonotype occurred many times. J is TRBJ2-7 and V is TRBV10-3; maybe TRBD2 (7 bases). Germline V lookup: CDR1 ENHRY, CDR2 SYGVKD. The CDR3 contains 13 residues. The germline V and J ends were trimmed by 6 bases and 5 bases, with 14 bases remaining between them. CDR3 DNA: TGTGCCATCAGCGGGGGGCAGGCCAACGAGCAGTACTTC. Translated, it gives CAISGGQANEQYF.

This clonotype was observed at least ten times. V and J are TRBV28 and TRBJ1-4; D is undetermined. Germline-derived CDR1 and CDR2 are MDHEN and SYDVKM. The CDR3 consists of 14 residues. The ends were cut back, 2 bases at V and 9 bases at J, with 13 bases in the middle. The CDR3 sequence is CASSLEVRSQKLFF. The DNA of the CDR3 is TGTGCCAGCAGTTTAGAGGTTCGGTCGCAAAAACTGTTTTTT.

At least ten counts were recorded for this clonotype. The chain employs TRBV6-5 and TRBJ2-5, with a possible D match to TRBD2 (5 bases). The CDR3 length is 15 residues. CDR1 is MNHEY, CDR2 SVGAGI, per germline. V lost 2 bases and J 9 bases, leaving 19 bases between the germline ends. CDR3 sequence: CASSYLAESRGAQYF. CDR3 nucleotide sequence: TGTGCCAGCAGTTACCTAGCAGAATCGCGAGGAGCCCAGTACTTC.

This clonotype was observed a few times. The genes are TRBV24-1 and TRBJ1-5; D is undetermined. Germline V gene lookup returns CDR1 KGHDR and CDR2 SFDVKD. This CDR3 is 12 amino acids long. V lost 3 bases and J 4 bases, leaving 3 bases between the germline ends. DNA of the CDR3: TGTGCCACCAGTGATACTAATCAGCCCCAGCATTTT. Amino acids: CATSDTNQPQHF.

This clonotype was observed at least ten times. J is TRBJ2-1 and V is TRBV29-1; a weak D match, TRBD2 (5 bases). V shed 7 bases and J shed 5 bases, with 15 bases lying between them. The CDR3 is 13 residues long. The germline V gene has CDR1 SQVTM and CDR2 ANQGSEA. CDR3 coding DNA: TGCAGCGCGGGGATTGGAGTCGACAATGAGCAGTTCTTC. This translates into CSAGIGVDNEQFF.

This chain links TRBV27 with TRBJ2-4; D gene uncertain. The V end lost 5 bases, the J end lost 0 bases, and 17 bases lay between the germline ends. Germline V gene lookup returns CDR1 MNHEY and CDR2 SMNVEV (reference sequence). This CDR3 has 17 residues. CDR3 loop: CASSPQKRLLAKNIQYF. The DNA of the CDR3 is TGTGCCAGCAGTCCTCAGAAAAGGCTCTTAGCCAAAAACATTCAGTACTTC.

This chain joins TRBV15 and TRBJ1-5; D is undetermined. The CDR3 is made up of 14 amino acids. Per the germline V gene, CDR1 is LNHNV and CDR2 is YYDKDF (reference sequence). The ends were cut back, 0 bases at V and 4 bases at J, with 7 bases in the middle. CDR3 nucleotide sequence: TGTGCCACCAGCAGAGATTTGGGGAATCAGCCCCAGCATTTT. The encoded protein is CATSRDLGNQPQHF.

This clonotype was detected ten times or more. The CDR3 DNA follows: TGTGCCAGCAGCTTCGACCCGATCGGTGAAAAACTGTTTTTT. Encoded protein: CASSFDPIGEKLFF. The rearrangement uses TRBV12-3 or TRBV12-4 and TRBJ1-4, with unresolved D. The CDR3 totals 14 residues. V was trimmed by 6 bases and J by 7 bases, leaving 15 bases between them.

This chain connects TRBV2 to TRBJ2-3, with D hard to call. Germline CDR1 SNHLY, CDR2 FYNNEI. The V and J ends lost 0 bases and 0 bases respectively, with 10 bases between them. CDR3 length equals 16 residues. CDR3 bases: TGTGCCAGCAGTGAAGCGCTCTATACGAGCACAGATACGCAGTATTTT. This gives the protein CASSEALYTSTDTQYF.

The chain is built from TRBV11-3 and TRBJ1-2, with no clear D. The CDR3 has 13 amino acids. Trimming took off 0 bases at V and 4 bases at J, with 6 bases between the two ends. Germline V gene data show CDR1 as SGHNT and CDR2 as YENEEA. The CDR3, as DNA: TGTGCCAGCAGCTTAGAGGAGGGCTATGGCTACACCTTC. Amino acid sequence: CASSLEEGYGYTF.

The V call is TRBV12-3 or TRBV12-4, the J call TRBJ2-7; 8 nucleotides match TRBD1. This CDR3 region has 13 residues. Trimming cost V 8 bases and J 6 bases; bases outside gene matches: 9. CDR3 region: CASGKGQVGEQYF. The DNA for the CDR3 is TGTGCCAGCGGTAAGGGACAGGTAGGCGAGCAGTACTTC.

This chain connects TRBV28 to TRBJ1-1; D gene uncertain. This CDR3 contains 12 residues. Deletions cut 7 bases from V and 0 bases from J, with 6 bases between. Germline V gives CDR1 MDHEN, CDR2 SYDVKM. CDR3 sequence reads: CASMVMNTEAFF. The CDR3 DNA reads TGTGCCAGCATGGTCATGAACACTGAAGCTTTCTTT.

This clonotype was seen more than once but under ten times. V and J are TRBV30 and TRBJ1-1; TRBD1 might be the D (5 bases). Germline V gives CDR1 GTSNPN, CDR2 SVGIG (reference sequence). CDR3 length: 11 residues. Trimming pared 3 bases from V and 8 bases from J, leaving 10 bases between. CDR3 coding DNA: TGTGCCTGGAGGTGGGGGTTAGAAGCTTTCTTT. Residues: CAWRWGLEAFF.

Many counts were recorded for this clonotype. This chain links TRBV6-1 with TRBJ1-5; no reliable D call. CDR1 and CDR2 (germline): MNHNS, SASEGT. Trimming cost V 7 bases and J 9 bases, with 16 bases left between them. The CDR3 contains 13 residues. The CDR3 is CASTDLGERPQHF. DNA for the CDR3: TGTGCCAGCACTGACCTGGGTGAGCGGCCCCAGCATTTT.

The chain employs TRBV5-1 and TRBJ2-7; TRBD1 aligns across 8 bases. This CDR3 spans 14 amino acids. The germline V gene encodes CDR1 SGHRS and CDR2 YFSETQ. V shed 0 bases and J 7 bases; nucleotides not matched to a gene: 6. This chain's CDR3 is CASSLEFTGGEQYF. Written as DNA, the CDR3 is TGCGCCAGCAGCTTGGAGTTCACAGGGGGAGAGCAGTACTTC.

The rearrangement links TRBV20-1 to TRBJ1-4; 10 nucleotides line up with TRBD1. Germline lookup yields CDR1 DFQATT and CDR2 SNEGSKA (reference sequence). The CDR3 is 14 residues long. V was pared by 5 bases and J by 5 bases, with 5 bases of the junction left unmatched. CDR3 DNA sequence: TGCAGTGCTGAGAGGACAGGGGGGAATGAAAAACTGTTTTTT. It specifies CSAERTGGNEKLFF.

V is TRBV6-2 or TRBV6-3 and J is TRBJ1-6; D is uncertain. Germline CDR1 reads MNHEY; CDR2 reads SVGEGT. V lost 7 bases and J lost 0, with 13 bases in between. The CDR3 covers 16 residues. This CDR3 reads CASINGGSSYNSPLHF. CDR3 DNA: TGTGCCAGCATCAACGGCGGAAGCTCCTATAATTCACCCCTCCACTTT.

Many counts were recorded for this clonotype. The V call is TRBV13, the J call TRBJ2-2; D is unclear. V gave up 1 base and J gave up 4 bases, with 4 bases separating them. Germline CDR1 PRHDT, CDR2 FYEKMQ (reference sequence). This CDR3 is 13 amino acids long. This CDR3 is CASSLVSTGELFF. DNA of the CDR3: TGTGCCAGCAGCTTAGTCTCCACCGGGGAGCTGTTTTTT.

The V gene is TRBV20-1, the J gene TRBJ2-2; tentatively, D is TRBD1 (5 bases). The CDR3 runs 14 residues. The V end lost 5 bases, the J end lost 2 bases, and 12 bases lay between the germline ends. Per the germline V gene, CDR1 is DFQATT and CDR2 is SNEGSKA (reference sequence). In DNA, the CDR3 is TGCAGTGCTGTTCGACAGCTTAACACCGGGGAGCTGTTTTTT. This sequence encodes CSAVRQLNTGELFF.

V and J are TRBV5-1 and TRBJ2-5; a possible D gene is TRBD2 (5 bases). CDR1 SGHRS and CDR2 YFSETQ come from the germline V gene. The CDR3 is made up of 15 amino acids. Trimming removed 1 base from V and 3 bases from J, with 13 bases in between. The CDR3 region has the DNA TGCGCCAGCAGCTTGCTAGGACTCGTTGAAGAGACCCAGTACTTC. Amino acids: CASSLLGLVEETQYF.

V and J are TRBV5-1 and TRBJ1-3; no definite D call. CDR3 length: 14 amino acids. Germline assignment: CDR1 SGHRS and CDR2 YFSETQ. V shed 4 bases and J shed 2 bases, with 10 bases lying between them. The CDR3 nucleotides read TGCGCCAGCAGCGGAGGGTCAGCTGGAAACACCATATATTTT. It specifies CASSGGSAGNTIYF.

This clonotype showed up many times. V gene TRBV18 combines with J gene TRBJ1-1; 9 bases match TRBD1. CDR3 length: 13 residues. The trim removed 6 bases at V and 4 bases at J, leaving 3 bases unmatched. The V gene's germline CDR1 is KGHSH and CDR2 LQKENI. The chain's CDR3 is CASSQTGGTEAFF. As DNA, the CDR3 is TGTGCCAGCTCCCAGACAGGGGGCACTGAAGCTTTCTTT.

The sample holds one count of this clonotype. CDR3 protein: CASSAGTSGATDTQYF. The CDR3 nucleotides are TGCGCCAGCAGCGCCGGGACTAGCGGGGCCACAGATACGCAGTATTTT. V gene TRBV5-1 combines with J gene TRBJ2-3, with TRBD2 identical over 13 bases. Germline CDR1 and CDR2: SGHRS and YFSETQ. V was clipped by 4 bases and J by 2 bases; unmatched bases: 4. This CDR3 is built from 16 residues.

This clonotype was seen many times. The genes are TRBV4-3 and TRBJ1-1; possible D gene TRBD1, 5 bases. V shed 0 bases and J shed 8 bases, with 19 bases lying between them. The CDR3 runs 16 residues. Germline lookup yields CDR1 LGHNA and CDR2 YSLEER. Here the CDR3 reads CASSQEGDGLNGEAFF. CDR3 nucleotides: TGCGCCAGCAGCCAAGAGGGGGACGGCCTTAACGGGGAAGCTTTCTTT.